This T cell receptor (beta chain) is from a study of beta chain features in type 1 diabetes. As for the study in general: Healthy donors, compared against patients, showed similar age, gender and cell yields. Overall study findings and caveats: Cells with high TCR expression could be over-represented when cDNA is sequenced. Type 1 diabetes patients showed a moderate but significant shortening of TCRB CDR3s in all four CD4+ subsets. The study found that naive, central memory and Treg TCRB repertoires appeared more similar in patients than in healthy donors.

Isolated RNA was reverse transcribed in full, so expressed TCRB transcripts were sequenced. TCRdb keeps only in-frame clones here, not all; method: immunoSEQ multiplex PCR. The sample yields 240,000 or so clones, approximately 15% seen once. Of note for this clone: Its specificity is not known.

Germline V gene data show CDR1 as SGHDT and CDR2 as YYEEEE. There are 15 residues in the CDR3. V lost 4 bases and J lost 9; bases outside the gene matches: 6. A sort by CD45RO/CCR7/CD25/CD127/CD95/CD27 yielded CD4+ naive, central memory, regulatory and stem cell-like memory cells. What was sequenced was naive CD4+ T cells from blood. V is TRBV5-6 and J is TRBJ2-3; 15 nucleotides agree with TRBD2. This TCR derives from a man aged 25 to 45 with type 1 diabetes. CDR3 DNA sequence: TGTGCCAGCAGCATGGGACTAGCGGGAGGAGGGACGCAGTATTTT. Protein sequence: CASSMGLAGGGTQYF. The whole variable domain, remainder taken from reference TRBV5-6 and TRBJ2-3, is DAGVTQSPTHLIKTRGQQVTLRCSPKSGHDTVSWYQQALGQGPQFIFQYYEEEERQRGNFPDRFSGHQFPNYSSELNVNALLLGDSALYLCASSMGLAGGGTQYFGPGTRLTVL.